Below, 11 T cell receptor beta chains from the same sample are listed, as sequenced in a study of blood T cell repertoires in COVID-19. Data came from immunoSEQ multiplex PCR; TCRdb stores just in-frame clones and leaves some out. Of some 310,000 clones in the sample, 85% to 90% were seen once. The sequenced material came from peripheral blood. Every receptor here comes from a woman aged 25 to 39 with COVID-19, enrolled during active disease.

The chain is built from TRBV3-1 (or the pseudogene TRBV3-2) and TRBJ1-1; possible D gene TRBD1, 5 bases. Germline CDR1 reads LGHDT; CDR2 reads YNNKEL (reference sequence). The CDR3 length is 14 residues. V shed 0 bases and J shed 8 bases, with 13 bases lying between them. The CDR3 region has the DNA TGTGCCAGCAGCCAAGAACGGGACTGGACCGAAGCTTTCTTT. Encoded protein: CASSQERDWTEAFF.

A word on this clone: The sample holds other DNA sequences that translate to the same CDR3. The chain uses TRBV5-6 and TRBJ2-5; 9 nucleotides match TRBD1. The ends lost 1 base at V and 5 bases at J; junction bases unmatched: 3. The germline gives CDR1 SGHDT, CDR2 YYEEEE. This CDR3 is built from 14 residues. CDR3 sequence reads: CASSLRQGGETQYF. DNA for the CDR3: TGTGCCAGCAGCTTGAGACAGGGGGGTGAGACCCAGTACTTC.

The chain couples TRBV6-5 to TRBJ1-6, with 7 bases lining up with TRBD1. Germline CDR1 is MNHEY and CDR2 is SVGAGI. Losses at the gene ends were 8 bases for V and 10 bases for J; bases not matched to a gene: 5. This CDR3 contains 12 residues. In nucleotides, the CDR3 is TGTGCCAGCGCCAGGGGGACCTCACCCCTCCACTTT. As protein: CASARGTSPLHF.

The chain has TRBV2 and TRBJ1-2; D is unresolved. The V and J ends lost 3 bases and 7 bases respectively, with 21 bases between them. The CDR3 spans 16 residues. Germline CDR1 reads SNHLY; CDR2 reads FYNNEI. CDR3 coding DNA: TGTGCCAGCAGTGAGCTGTCGAGGTCCGGTATGAGTGGCTACACCTTC. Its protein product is CASSELSRSGMSGYTF.

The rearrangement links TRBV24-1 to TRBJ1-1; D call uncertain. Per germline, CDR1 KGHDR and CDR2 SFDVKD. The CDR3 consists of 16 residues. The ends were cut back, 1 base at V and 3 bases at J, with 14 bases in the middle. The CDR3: CATSDFQAGMDTEAFF. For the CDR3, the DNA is TGTGCCACCAGTGATTTTCAGGCCGGGATGGACACTGAAGCTTTCTTT.

CDR3 in DNA: TGTGCCAGCAGCCGGGACAGGAAGATCTCTAGCACAGATACGCAGTATTTT. Its translation: CASSRDRKISSTDTQYF. The rearrangement joins TRBV14 to TRBJ2-3; 8 bases are shared with TRBD1. This CDR3 spans 17 amino acids. Germline V CDR1 and CDR2: SGHDN, FVKESK. V gave up 4 bases and J gave up 0 bases; unmatched junction bases: 9.

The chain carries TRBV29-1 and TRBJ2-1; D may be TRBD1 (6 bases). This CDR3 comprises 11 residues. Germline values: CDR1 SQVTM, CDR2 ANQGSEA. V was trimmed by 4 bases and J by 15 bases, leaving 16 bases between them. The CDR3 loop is CSVGVDSSLFF. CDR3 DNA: TGCAGCGTTGGGGTGGACAGCTCCTTGTTCTTC.

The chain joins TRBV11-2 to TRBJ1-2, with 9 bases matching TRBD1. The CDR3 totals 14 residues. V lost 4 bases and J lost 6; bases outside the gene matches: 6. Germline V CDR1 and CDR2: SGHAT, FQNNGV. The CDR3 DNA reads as TGTGCCAGCAGCTCCCCGGGACAGGGTAATGGCTACACCTTC. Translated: CASSSPGQGNGYTF.

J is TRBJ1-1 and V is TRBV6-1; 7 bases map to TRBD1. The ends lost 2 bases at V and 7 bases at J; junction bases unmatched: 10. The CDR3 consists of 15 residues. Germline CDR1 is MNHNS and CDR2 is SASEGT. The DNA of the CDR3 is TGTGCCAGCAGTGAACGTTGGGATAGACAGGGTGAAGCTTTCTTT. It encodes CASSERWDRQGEAFF.

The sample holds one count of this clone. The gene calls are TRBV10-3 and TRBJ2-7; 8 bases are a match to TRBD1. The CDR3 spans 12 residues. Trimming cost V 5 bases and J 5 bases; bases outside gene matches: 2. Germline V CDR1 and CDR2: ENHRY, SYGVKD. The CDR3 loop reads CAISRTGNEQYF. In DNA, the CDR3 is TGTGCCATCAGTCGGACAGGGAACGAGCAGTACTTC.

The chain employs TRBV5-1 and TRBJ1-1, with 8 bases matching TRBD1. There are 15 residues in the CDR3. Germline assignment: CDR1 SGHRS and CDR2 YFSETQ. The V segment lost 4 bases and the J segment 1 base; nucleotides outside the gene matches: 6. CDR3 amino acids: CASSKEQGGNTEAFF. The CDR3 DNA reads TGCGCCAGCAGCAAGGAACAGGGGGGGAACACTGAAGCTTTCTTT.